Listed here are 28 T cell receptor beta chains from one sample, sequenced in a study of OX40 agonist ivuxolimab in advanced cancers. The table came from immunoSEQ multiplex PCR; TCRdb's copy has only in-frame clones and leaves some out. The table shows 85,000 to 100,000 clones, with over 75% occurring only once. The source material was CD4+ or CD8+ T cells sorted from blood, sampled in a trial of the OX40 agonist ivuxolimab. The receptors here all came from an adult with an advanced solid tumor such as melanoma, head and neck, liver or kidney cancer.

The chain joins TRBV7-9 to TRBJ2-7; TRBD1 agrees at 7 bases. The ends lost 4 bases at V and 5 bases at J; junction bases unmatched: 2. The CDR3 totals 12 residues. Germline-derived CDR1 and CDR2 are SEHNR and FQNEAQ (reference sequence). The DNA for the CDR3 is TGTGCCAGCAGCTCGACAGGGAACGAGCAGTACGTC. This translates into CASSSTGNEQYV.

This clone appeared a single time. This rearrangement joins TRBV27 to TRBJ1-2; weak D call: TRBD1 (6 bases). CDR1 MNHEY and CDR2 SMNVEV come from the germline V gene (reference sequence). V lost 6 bases and J lost 0, with 14 bases in between. This CDR3 comprises 15 residues. The CDR3 loop is CASSHRDTANYGYTF. The CDR3 coding sequence is TGTGCCAGCAGCCATCGGGACACAGCTAACTATGGCTACACCTTC.

This chain links TRBV6-6 with TRBJ2-7, with D possibly TRBD2 on 6 matching bases. The CDR3 extends over 12 amino acids. The germline V and J ends were trimmed by 4 bases and 9 bases, with 13 bases remaining between them. Germline CDR1 and CDR2: MNHNY and SVGAGI (reference sequence). CDR3 residues: CASSSAGGGQYF. CDR3 bases: TGTGCCAGCAGTTCCGCCGGGGGAGGGCAGTACTTC.

V and J are TRBV27 and TRBJ2-5, with 7 bases fitting TRBD1. CDR3 size: 14 residues. With 0 bases clipped from V and 2 bases from J, the junction kept 0 bases outside the gene matches. Per germline, CDR1 MNHEY and CDR2 SMNVEV (reference sequence). CDR3 sequence (DNA): TGTGCCAGCAGTTTATCGGGACAGCAAGAGACCCAGTACTTC. It codes for CASSLSGQQETQYF.

This clone was recorded many times. The chain employs TRBV6-6 and TRBJ1-5, with D possibly matching TRBD1 (5 bases). This CDR3 spans 15 amino acids. Germline V CDR1 and CDR2: MNHNY, SVGAGI (reference sequence). Trimming left V 8 bases short and J 2 bases short, with 16 bases between. CDR3 coding DNA: TGTGCCAGCCAGGGTGAAGGTCTGGGCAATCAGCCCCAGCATTTT. Residues: CASQGEGLGNQPQHF.

This clone showed up just once. V is TRBV7-9 and J is TRBJ1-4; the match to TRBD1 covers 7 bases. CDR1 is SEHNR and CDR2 is FQNEAQ in the germline V gene (reference sequence). The CDR3 runs to 17 residues. Trimming removed 3 bases from V and 8 bases from J; junction bases left unmatched: 15. The CDR3 loop is CASSLGGPDRAGEKLFF. The CDR3 nucleotides read TGTGCCAGCAGCTTGGGGGGGCCTGACAGGGCGGGAGAAAAACTGTTTTTT. Full variable domain (rest looked up from reference TRBV7-9 and TRBJ1-4): DTGVSQNPRHKITKRGQNVTFRCDPISEHNRLYWYRQTLGQGPEFLTYFQNEAQLEKSRLLSDRFSAERPKGSFSTLEIQRTEQGDSAMYLCASSLGGPDRAGEKLFFGSGTQLSVL.

This chain connects TRBV5-1 to TRBJ1-1; the match to TRBD1 covers 9 bases. The CDR3 is 16 amino acids. V shed 5 bases and J 2 bases; nucleotides not matched to a gene: 10. The germline CDR1 and CDR2 sequences are SGHRS and YFSETQ. The CDR3 loop reads CASRVERGQGNTEAFF. As DNA, the CDR3 is TGCGCCAGCAGGGTTGAGCGGGGACAGGGAAACACTGAAGCTTTCTTT.

This clone was observed a handful of times. The sample holds other DNA sequences that translate to the same CDR3. This rearrangement joins TRBV15 to TRBJ2-7; 9 bases are a match to TRBD1. The CDR3 totals 14 residues. Looked up from germline, CDR1 is LNHNV and CDR2 is YYDKDF (reference sequence). Trimming removed 1 base from V and 2 bases from J; junction bases left unmatched: 0. The CDR3 protein is CATSRGDRAYEQYF. DNA for the CDR3: TGTGCCACCAGCAGAGGGGACAGGGCCTACGAGCAGTACTTC.

The genes are TRBV19 and TRBJ2-7, with a possible D match to TRBD1 (5 bases). Germline CDR1 LNHDA, CDR2 SQIVND (reference sequence). The length of the CDR3 is 13 residues. V was trimmed by 5 bases and J by 6 bases, leaving 14 bases between them. CDR3 DNA sequence: TGTGCCAGTAGTTTCAGGGAATCTGGCGAGCAGTACTTC. It encodes CASSFRESGEQYF.

The chain joins TRBV6-5 to TRBJ1-1; D is unclear. The CDR3 is 12 residues long. Trimming pared 5 bases from V and 4 bases from J, leaving 8 bases between. Germline CDR1 MNHEY, CDR2 SVGAGI. The CDR3 is CASSLQGTEAFF. The CDR3 bases are TGTGCCAGCAGTCTTCAAGGCACTGAAGCTTTCTTT.

This chain uses TRBV15 with TRBJ1-5; D perhaps matches TRBD1 (5 bases). V dropped 1 base and J dropped 3 bases, with 22 bases sitting between them. This CDR3 is 19 amino acids long. The germline V gene has CDR1 LNHNV and CDR2 YYDKDF (reference sequence). CDR3 coding DNA: TGTGCCACCAGCAGAGCCGGGGGGACCCGGACCTTCTCCAATCAGCCCCAGCATTTT. It specifies CATSRAGGTRTFSNQPQHF.

This chain uses TRBV5-6 with TRBJ2-2, with 12 bases matching TRBD1. The CDR3 length is 16 residues. Germline V gives CDR1 SGHDT, CDR2 YYEEEE. Germline trimming cut 3 bases from V and 7 bases from J; bases unmatched to any gene: 7. The CDR3 reads CASSSVGQGADGELFF. The CDR3 nucleotides are TGTGCCAGCAGCTCAGTGGGACAGGGGGCGGACGGGGAGCTGTTTTTT.

The chain is built from TRBV5-6 and TRBJ1-2; TRBD1 might be the D (6 bases). The germline CDR1 and CDR2 sequences are SGHDT and YYEEEE. Trimming took off 0 bases at V and 3 bases at J, with 18 bases between the two ends. The CDR3 is 17 residues long. In nucleotides, the CDR3 is TGTGCCAGCAGCTTGGTAATATCTTCAGGGGCCGACTATGGCTACACCTTC. Translated, it gives CASSLVISSGADYGYTF.

The chain has TRBV28 and TRBJ2-2; possibly TRBD1 or TRBD2 for D (6 bases each). The CDR3 totals 19 residues. The V gene's germline CDR1 is MDHEN and CDR2 SYDVKM. Trimming stripped 7 bases from V and 0 bases from J, with 24 bases between. The CDR3 here is CASTRFGKGGGTNTGELFF. DNA for the CDR3: TGTGCCAGCACCCGTTTCGGGAAAGGAGGGGGAACGAACACCGGGGAGCTGTTTTTT.

The chain carries TRBV5-4 and TRBJ2-1, with TRBD2 matching 14 bases. Trimming removed 0 bases from V and 7 bases from J; junction bases left unmatched: 9. The CDR3 sequence is 18 residues long. Germline CDR1 is SGHNT and CDR2 is YYREEE (reference sequence). This chain's CDR3 is CASSLGLAGGQGGNEQFF. The CDR3 DNA sequence: TGTGCCAGCAGCTTGGGACTAGCGGGAGGGCAAGGTGGGAATGAGCAGTTCTTC.

The chain joins TRBV7-2 to TRBJ2-7; 8 bases are shared with TRBD2. Germline V CDR1 and CDR2: SGHTA, FQGNSA. V lost 2 bases and J lost 5; bases outside the gene matches: 11. The CDR3 contains 16 residues. This CDR3 is CASSLISGSPPNEQYF. The DNA of the CDR3 is TGTGCCAGCAGCTTAATAAGCGGGAGTCCGCCAAACGAGCAGTACTTC.

The rearrangement joins TRBV29-1 to TRBJ2-3; D not certain. The CDR3 loop spans 13 amino acids. Germline V lookup: CDR1 SQVTM, CDR2 ANQGSEA. Trimming shortened V by 4 bases and J by 3 bases, and 11 bases separated the two germline ends. The CDR3 nucleotides are TGCAGCGTTGTGTGGGCTAAAACAGATACGCAGTATTTT. It translates to CSVVWAKTDTQYF.

This chain connects TRBV30 to TRBJ2-1, with a tentative D call TRBD1 (6 bases). CDR1 and CDR2 from the germline V gene are GTSNPN and SVGIG (reference sequence). This CDR3 has 13 residues. With 2 bases removed from V and 6 bases from J, the gap between germline ends came to 11 bases. In DNA, the CDR3 is TGTGCCTGGAGTATGGACAGCCCCAATGAGCAGTTCTTC. Translated: CAWSMDSPNEQFF.

V is TRBV5-1 and J is TRBJ2-1, with D possibly called TRBD1 or TRBD2 (5 bases each). This CDR3 is built from 15 residues. The V end was cut by 2 bases, the J end by 3 bases, with 12 bases between. The germline gives CDR1 SGHRS, CDR2 YFSETQ. CDR3 residues: CASSLRLGDYNEQFF. CDR3 DNA sequence: TGCGCCAGCAGCTTAAGGCTGGGGGACTACAATGAGCAGTTCTTC.

The CDR3 DNA follows: TGTGCCAGCAGGCTAACAGGGGAGAACACTGAAGCTTTCTTT. It encodes CASRLTGENTEAFF. The chain carries TRBV6-5 and TRBJ1-1, with 7 bases matching TRBD1. Per the germline V gene, CDR1 is MNHEY and CDR2 is SVGAGI. The CDR3 runs 14 residues. J was trimmed by 1 base and V by 6 bases; bases with no gene match: 5.

This clone turned up a few times. This rearrangement joins TRBV30 to TRBJ1-2; 8 bases agree with TRBD1. The CDR3 sequence is 15 residues long. The V gene end was trimmed by 2 bases and the J gene end by 8 bases; junction bases not matched to a gene: 13. Germline CDR1 GTSNPN, CDR2 SVGIG (reference sequence). CDR3 sequence reads: CAWSSWTGKAEGYTF. The DNA for the CDR3 is TGTGCCTGGAGTTCCTGGACAGGGAAGGCTGAGGGCTACACCTTC.

This sequence joins TRBV7-9 and TRBJ2-7; 11 bases are shared with TRBD1. The CDR3 contains 14 residues. The V and J ends lost 5 bases and 4 bases, in that order; junction bases with no gene match: 4. Per the germline V gene, CDR1 is SEHNR and CDR2 is FQNEAQ (reference sequence). In DNA, the CDR3 is TGTGCCAGCAGCCGAGGACAGGGGGCATACGAGCAGTACGTC. It specifies CASSRGQGAYEQYV.

The chain joins TRBV10-1 to TRBJ2-1; no definite D call. Germline V lookup: CDR1 WNHNN, CDR2 SYGVQD (reference sequence). V lost 6 bases to trimming and J lost 1 base, with 16 bases between them. This CDR3 is built from 16 residues. Here the CDR3 reads CASSAFLTASYNEQFF. CDR3 bases: TGCGCCAGCAGCGCGTTTTTGACGGCTTCCTACAATGAGCAGTTCTTC.

This sequence joins TRBV7-6 and TRBJ1-3; the D is unclear. CDR1 and CDR2 from the germline V gene are SGHVS and FNYEAQ. V was cut by 0 bases and J by 0 bases, with 9 bases left in between. The CDR3 covers 16 residues. The CDR3 protein is CASSLAMLSSGNTIYF. DNA of the CDR3: TGTGCCAGCAGCTTAGCCATGCTGAGCTCTGGAAACACCATATATTTT.

This sequence joins TRBV7-2 and TRBJ2-5; TRBD2 matches 9 bases. CDR1 is SGHTA and CDR2 is FQGNSA in the germline V gene. The ends lost 1 base at V and 4 bases at J; junction bases unmatched: 4. The CDR3 runs 15 residues. CDR3 DNA sequence: TGTGCCAGCAGCTTAGTCCCAGCGGGAGGAGAGACCCAGTACTTC. This translates into CASSLVPAGGETQYF.

This sequence joins TRBV5-4 and TRBJ1-3; TRBD1 agrees at 7 bases. The germline V gene has CDR1 SGHNT and CDR2 YYREEE (reference sequence). The CDR3 length is 14 residues. V lost 3 bases, J lost 3 bases, and 3 bases stayed unmatched. The CDR3 DNA reads TGTGCCAGCAGCTCCGGGACAGATGGAAACACCATATATTTT. It yields the protein CASSSGTDGNTIYF.

The CDR3 sequence is CASSQQGSYEQYV. The CDR3 DNA is TGTGCCAGCTCACAGCAGGGGTCCTACGAGCAGTACGTC. The V and J genes are TRBV18 and TRBJ2-7, with D possibly being TRBD1 (6 bases). Trimming removed 4 bases from V and 1 base from J, with 8 bases in between. The CDR3 runs 13 residues. Germline CDR1 KGHSH, CDR2 LQKENI.

J is TRBJ1-5 and V is TRBV19; D is unresolved. CDR3 length: 12 residues. Germline V gives CDR1 LNHDA, CDR2 SQIVND (reference sequence). Trimming removed 4 bases from V and 7 bases from J, with 8 bases in between. The CDR3 loop reads CASSRAEQPQHF. For the CDR3, the DNA is TGTGCCAGTAGTAGGGCAGAACAGCCCCAGCATTTT.